This T cell receptor beta chain was obtained from a study of blood T cell repertoires in COVID-19. This CDR3 has 10 amino acids. CDR1 and CDR2 (germline): DFQATT, SNEGSKA (reference sequence). V was pared by 6 bases and J by 7 bases, with 9 bases between. Sequenced by immunoSEQ multiplex PCR; TCRdb stores in-frame clones only, minus some. The sample has 300,000 or so clones, roughly 90% seen once. Those who participated ranged in age from about 18 to 89 years and resided in under 25 US areas. Among Cohort 3 donors, those recovered had two negative PCRs, clearance, or symptom resolution. The chain uses TRBV20-1 and TRBJ1-1, with no clear D. The sample consisted of PBMCs or T cells enriched from blood (not recorded which). The sequence was collected from a woman aged 30 to 39 who had recovered from COVID-19. The CDR3 here is CSAVQSEAFF. The DNA for the CDR3 is TGCAGTGCAGTACAGAGTGAAGCTTTCTTT.